The 22 T cell receptor beta chains in this list originate from one sample, sequenced in a study of post-analysis software for immune sequencing data (dated by TCRdb to 2013 to 2016). These TCRs' antigens remain unknown. Points the paper makes about the study in general: Patients showed significantly higher frequencies than controls for a handful of TRBV segments, among them TRBV5-6, TRBV5-1 and TRBV20-1.

Library construction relied on PCR. The sequencer listed for this sample is Illumina HiSeq 2500. Unique molecular identifiers were incorporated into TCR beta cDNA libraries to reduce PCR and sequencing biases. Through fastp at Q25 and MiXCR, TCRdb rebuilt clones from the public reads, retaining in-frame beta chains. Each entry is one CDR3 protein sequence, shown with its most common DNA and genes. For this sample the table gives hundreds of thousands of distinct CDR3 sequences, of which roughly 45% were detected only once. Clones ranked in the top ten supply roughly an eighth of the sample. Sequences were obtained from blood. The source is a girl aged 10-17 years with multiple sclerosis.

V usage is TRBV6-5 and J usage is TRBJ2-7, with D possibly TRBD2 on 6 matching bases. The germline V gene encodes CDR1 MNHEY and CDR2 SVGAGI. The CDR3 length is 12 residues. The germline V and J ends were trimmed by 6 bases and 10 bases, with 16 bases remaining between them. CDR3 amino acids: CASRDIGEAQYF. CDR3 DNA: TGTGCCAGCAGGGATATCGGGGAGGCCCAGTACTTC.

V and J are TRBV20-1 and TRBJ2-3, with unresolved D. CDR1 is DFQATT and CDR2 is SNEGSKA in the germline V gene (reference sequence). V was pared by 2 bases and J by 2 bases, with 2 bases between. The CDR3 runs to 11 residues. CDR3 bases: TGCAGTGCTAGAATCACAGATACGCAGTATTTT. Its translation is CSARITDTQYF.

J is TRBJ2-5 and V is TRBV5-1, with TRBD2 matching 8 bases. Losses at the gene ends were 4 bases for V and 3 bases for J; bases not matched to a gene: 8. The CDR3 runs 15 residues. The germline V gene has CDR1 SGHRS and CDR2 YFSETQ. This CDR3 reads CASSPTGTSKETQYF. CDR3 nucleotide sequence: TGCGCCAGCAGCCCCACCGGGACTAGTAAAGAGACCCAGTACTTC.

The rearrangement uses TRBV20-1 and TRBJ1-1, with D possibly TRBD1 on 6 matching bases. V lost 0 bases to trimming and J lost 0 bases, with 17 bases between them. Germline V gene data show CDR1 as DFQATT and CDR2 as SNEGSKA (reference sequence). The CDR3 consists of 17 residues. The CDR3 loop reads CSARDNPDRFLNTEAFF. DNA of the CDR3: TGCAGTGCTAGAGATAACCCTGACAGGTTCTTGAACACTGAAGCTTTCTTT.

There are many counts of this clonotype. The gene calls are TRBV5-1 and TRBJ2-7; TRBD1 matches 11 bases. Germline CDR1 and CDR2: SGHRS and YFSETQ. The CDR3 sequence is 14 residues long. V was pared by 5 bases and J by 5 bases, with 6 bases of the junction left unmatched. The CDR3 sequence is CASSKGQGDHEQYF. The CDR3 DNA sequence: TGCGCCAGCAGTAAGGGACAGGGGGACCACGAGCAGTACTTC.

This clonotype showed up just a few times. J is TRBJ2-7 and V is TRBV5-1; D is possibly TRBD1 (5 bases). Germline lookup yields CDR1 SGHRS and CDR2 YFSETQ. The CDR3 spans 12 residues. Trimming left V 0 bases short and J 8 bases short, with 9 bases between. CDR3 coding DNA: TGCGCCAGCAGCTTGGTGACAGCCAAGCAGTACTTC. This sequence encodes CASSLVTAKQYF.

V is TRBV27 and J is TRBJ2-7; D possibly corresponds to TRBD1 (6 bases). Between the trimmed V and J ends, which lost 2 bases and 0 bases, there was a span of 14 bases. The germline V gene has CDR1 MNHEY and CDR2 SMNVEV (reference sequence). CDR3 size: 16 residues. DNA of the CDR3: TGTGCCAGCAGTTTAGTACCGGACAGAGTCTCCTACGAGCAGTACTTC. This codes for CASSLVPDRVSYEQYF.

This chain connects TRBV10-3 to TRBJ2-7, with 7 bases aligning to TRBD2. The CDR3 contains 14 residues. Trimming removed 6 bases from V and 2 bases from J; junction bases left unmatched: 7. Germline V CDR1 and CDR2: ENHRY, SYGVKD. Here the CDR3 reads CAISPGLSTYEQYF. The CDR3 coding sequence is TGTGCCATCAGCCCGGGACTATCTACCTACGAGCAGTACTTC.

The chain has TRBV7-2 and TRBJ1-6; possible D gene TRBD1, 5 bases. CDR1 and CDR2 from the germline V gene are SGHTA and FQGNSA. Trimming took 5 bases from V and 5 from J, leaving 13 bases between them. This CDR3 has 15 amino acids. The CDR3 loop reads CASSMGPKNNSPLHF. The CDR3 region has the DNA TGTGCCAGCAGCATGGGACCCAAAAATAATTCACCCCTCCACTTT.

V gene TRBV27 combines with J gene TRBJ2-3; the D is unclear. In germline, CDR1 is MNHEY, CDR2 SMNVEV (reference sequence). CDR3 length: 14 amino acids. Trimming took 3 bases from V and 5 from J, leaving 12 bases between them. This CDR3 reads CASSLFRAEDTQYF. CDR3 DNA sequence: TGTGCCAGCAGTTTGTTTCGGGCAGAAGATACGCAGTATTTT.

The chain is built from TRBV7-3 and TRBJ1-1; D not certain. The CDR3 is made up of 15 amino acids. Trimming took 0 bases from V and 1 from J, leaving 9 bases between them. Germline lookup yields CDR1 SGHTA and CDR2 FQGTGA. The CDR3 reads CASSLTMGGNTEAFF. CDR3 nucleotides: TGTGCCAGCAGCTTAACGATGGGCGGGAACACTGAAGCTTTCTTT.

This clonotype was picked up a small number of times. This chain links TRBV6-5 with TRBJ2-5; 8 positions match TRBD1. Germline assignment: CDR1 MNHEY and CDR2 SVGAGI. V trimming: 0 bases; J trimming: 2 bases; junction bases outside the gene matches: 5. The CDR3 runs 16 residues. CDR3 sequence: CASSYSRTGRQETQYF. The DNA for the CDR3 is TGTGCCAGCAGTTACTCTCGGACAGGGCGGCAAGAGACCCAGTACTTC.

A few counts support this clonotype. V and J are TRBV6-2 or TRBV6-3 and TRBJ1-5, with TRBD1 as a possible D gene (5 bases). With 2 bases removed from V and 4 bases from J, the gap between germline ends came to 24 bases. This CDR3 is built from 19 residues. The germline CDR1 and CDR2 sequences are MNHEY and SVGEGT. CDR3 coding DNA: TGTGCCAGCAGTTACGGGTTGTTTGAACACAGGAATAATAATCAGCCCCAGCATTTT. This gives the protein CASSYGLFEHRNNNQPQHF.

The CDR3 nucleotides read TGCGCCAGCAGCCCCAAGACGGACGCGGTGACCGGGGAGCTGTTTTTT. Translation: CASSPKTDAVTGELFF. The V call is TRBV5-1, the J call TRBJ2-2; D is ambiguous. Trimming took 4 bases from V and 5 from J, leaving 18 bases between them. The CDR3 covers 16 residues. Per germline, CDR1 SGHRS and CDR2 YFSETQ.

CDR3 coding DNA: TGCGCCAGCAGCCAAGATTGGGGGCGGGATGCGGCCTACAATGAGCAGTACTTC. Translation: CASSQDWGRDAAYNEQYF. The chain recombines TRBV4-1 with TRBJ2-5; tentatively, D is TRBD1 or TRBD2 (6 bases each). The V end lost 0 bases, the J end lost 11 bases, and 28 bases lay between the germline ends. CDR1 and CDR2 (germline): MGHRA, YSYEKL. The CDR3 has 18 amino acids.

In this sample, this clonotype turned up many times. The chain joins TRBV20-1 to TRBJ2-5; TRBD2 is a possible D gene (5 bases). The length of the CDR3 is 12 residues. V dropped 3 bases and J dropped 5 bases, with 10 bases sitting between them. CDR1 and CDR2 from the germline V gene are DFQATT and SNEGSKA (reference sequence). Here the CDR3 DNA reads TGCAGTGCTAGCCCCACGGGGGAGACCCAGTACTTC. Its translation is CSASPTGETQYF.

This clonotype was found a few times. The rearrangement joins TRBV25-1 to TRBJ1-5, with D unclear. The V end lost 1 base, the J end lost 6 bases, and 7 bases lay between the germline ends. From germline, CDR1 is MGHDK and CDR2 SYGVNS. The CDR3 has 13 residues. Here the CDR3 DNA reads TGTGCCAGCAGTGAATCACAAGGTCAGCCCCAGCATTTT. Translation: CASSESQGQPQHF.

This clonotype was seen once. The rearrangement uses TRBV20-1 and TRBJ2-7; TRBD2 aligns across 12 bases. The J call may not be correct, given that the DNA end is closer to TRBJ2-4. The CDR3 has 13 amino acids. In germline, CDR1 is DFQATT, CDR2 SNEGSKA (reference sequence). CDR3 nucleotide sequence: TGCAGTGCTAGGACTAGCGGGAGTGACATTCAGTACTTC. Protein product: CSARTSGSDIQYF.

This sequence joins TRBV20-1 and TRBJ2-5, with D possibly being TRBD1 or TRBD2 (6 bases each). The CDR3 consists of 12 residues. The V and J ends lost 7 bases and 1 base respectively, with 10 bases between them. Germline V gene data show CDR1 as DFQATT and CDR2 as SNEGSKA (reference sequence). CDR3 amino acids: CSGGATQETQYF. The CDR3, as DNA: TGCAGTGGGGGGGCCACCCAAGAGACCCAGTACTTC.

The gene calls are TRBV20-1 and TRBJ2-7, with 10 bases aligning to TRBD1. V was pared by 7 bases and J by 5 bases, with 11 bases of the junction left unmatched. Germline CDR1 is DFQATT and CDR2 is SNEGSKA (reference sequence). The CDR3 covers 14 residues. CDR3 DNA sequence: TGCAGTGGGTCCGGGGACAGGGGATATAACGAGCAGTACTTC. This gives the protein CSGSGDRGYNEQYF.

The chain combines TRBV20-1 with TRBJ2-4, with TRBD2 identical over 7 bases. The CDR3 covers 13 residues. With V trimmed by 8 bases and J by 7 bases, 11 bases remained unmatched. Germline CDR1 and CDR2: DFQATT and SNEGSKA (reference sequence). CDR3 residues: CSPKIWTSNIQYF. In nucleotides, the CDR3 is TGCAGTCCTAAAATATGGACTAGTAACATTCAGTACTTC.

The CDR3 DNA reads TGTGCCAGCAGTTACGGGGACCCTAGCGGGAGCTCCTACAATGAGCAGTTCTTC. It yields the protein CASSYGDPSGSSYNEQFF. V and J are TRBV6-5 and TRBJ2-1, with TRBD2 matching over 10 bases. CDR3 length: 18 residues. V dropped 2 bases and J dropped 0; count of bases not matched to a gene: 7. Germline V gene data show CDR1 as MNHEY and CDR2 as SVGAGI.